The 26 T cell receptor beta chains presented below share a single source sample, sequenced in a study of shared clonotypes between healthy human individuals. Repertoires were generated with immunoSEQ multiplex PCR, while TCRdb's copy carries only in-frame clones and drops some. The table has a few million clones, less than 95% seen once. Sample: naive CD4+ T cells from PBMCs. Subset specified: CD45RA+ positively selected. These receptors all come from a man aged 18 to 30 in good health. Some clones in this sample may be carry-over from other donors' samples.

V is TRBV9 and J is TRBJ2-3; 10 bases agree with TRBD2. V shed 1 base and J 3 bases; nucleotides not matched to a gene: 8. The CDR3 contains 17 residues. Germline values: CDR1 SGDLS, CDR2 YYNGEE. The CDR3 here is CASSVLAGESGTDTQYF. The CDR3 coding sequence is TGTGCCAGCAGCGTACTAGCGGGAGAATCCGGGACAGATACGCAGTATTTT.

Only one count was recorded for this clone. Other DNA sequences in this specimen translate into the identical CDR3. This chain connects TRBV18 to TRBJ2-1; no definite D call. The CDR3 length is 13 residues. The V end lost 0 bases, the J end lost 8 bases, and 8 bases lay between the germline ends. The germline gives CDR1 KGHSH, CDR2 LQKENI. The CDR3 sequence: CASSPPGRDEQFF. In DNA, the CDR3 is TGTGCCAGCTCACCACCTGGACGGGATGAGCAGTTCTTC.

The chain links TRBV7-6 to TRBJ2-2; TRBD2 matches at 7 bases. The V gene's germline CDR1 is SGHVS and CDR2 FNYEAQ. The V gene end was trimmed by 5 bases and the J gene end by 1 base; junction bases not matched to a gene: 7. This CDR3 is 16 amino acids long. CDR3 sequence reads: CASSLRLAVNTGELFF. CDR3 DNA: TGTGCCAGCAGCCTGAGACTAGCTGTGAACACCGGGGAGCTGTTTTTT.

This clone showed up just a few times. The sample has other DNA sequences that encode this CDR3 too. The chain carries TRBV18 and TRBJ1-5, with D possibly matching TRBD1 (5 bases). Germline lookup yields CDR1 KGHSH and CDR2 LQKENI. Trimming shortened V by 2 bases and J by 1 base, and 6 bases separated the two germline ends. The CDR3 covers 14 residues. CDR3 amino acids: CASSPGDSNQPQHF. The CDR3 nucleotides are TGTGCCAGCTCACCAGGGGACAGCAATCAGCCCCAGCATTTT.

This chain's CDR3 is CASNGGTNYGYTF. CDR3 in DNA: TGTGCCTCTAACGGGGGGACTAACTATGGCTACACCTTC. This chain links TRBV30 with TRBJ1-2; D is possibly TRBD1 (5 bases). Trimming took off 7 bases at V and 0 bases at J, with 12 bases between the two ends. The CDR3 extends over 13 amino acids. In germline, CDR1 is GTSNPN, CDR2 SVGIG (reference sequence).

This clone was seen a single time. The chain carries TRBV18 and TRBJ1-1; 7 positions agree with TRBD1. This CDR3 comprises 15 residues. Trimming removed 3 bases from V and 2 bases from J; junction bases left unmatched: 6. The V gene's germline CDR1 is KGHSH and CDR2 LQKENI. CDR3 in amino acids: CASSPRTGPNTEAFF. The DNA of the CDR3 is TGTGCCAGCTCACCGCGGACAGGCCCTAACACTGAAGCTTTCTTT.

The chain joins TRBV4-1 to TRBJ1-3; D gene unclear. The germline gives CDR1 MGHRA, CDR2 YSYEKL. The CDR3 totals 16 residues. The ends were cut back, 1 base at V and 0 bases at J, with 10 bases in the middle. Here the CDR3 reads CASSQGPPSSGNTIYF. CDR3 nucleotide sequence: TGCGCCAGCAGCCAAGGGCCACCTAGCTCTGGAAACACCATATATTTT.

The chain combines TRBV27 with TRBJ2-5; a weak D match, TRBD1 (6 bases). Trimming removed 5 bases at V and 1 base at J, with 17 bases between. CDR3 size: 16 residues. Germline CDR1 is MNHEY and CDR2 is SMNVEV (reference sequence). CDR3 sequence reads: CASSPLGAGPQETQYF. DNA for the CDR3: TGTGCCAGCAGTCCCTTGGGGGCCGGCCCCCAAGAGACCCAGTACTTC.

The sample holds one count of this clone. The chain links TRBV19 to TRBJ2-3; 9 positions agree with TRBD1. The CDR3 consists of 16 residues. CDR1 and CDR2 from the germline V gene are LNHDA and SQIVND (reference sequence). The trim removed 3 bases at V and 6 bases at J, leaving 10 bases unmatched. For the CDR3, the DNA is TGTGCCAGTAGTATTTCGGACAGGGGAGGTTTTGATACGCAGTATTTT. Translating gives CASSISDRGGFDTQYF.

This clone has just a few counts. Other nucleotide sequences in the sample specify the same CDR3. This rearrangement joins TRBV28 to TRBJ1-1; D call uncertain. The V end lost 2 bases, the J end lost 6 bases, and 7 bases lay between the germline ends. The CDR3 length is 12 residues. CDR1 and CDR2 (germline): MDHEN, SYDVKM. CDR3 DNA: TGTGCCAGCAGTTTACTCCGGTCTGAAGCTTTCTTT. Its protein is CASSLLRSEAFF.

Regarding this clone: Within the sample, other DNA sequences also encode this same CDR3. V gene TRBV30 combines with J gene TRBJ1-1, with D unresolved. The CDR3 spans 13 residues. V dropped 1 base and J dropped 0 bases, with 6 bases sitting between them. Germline loops: CDR1 GTSNPN, CDR2 SVGIG (reference sequence). The CDR3 is CAWSAGLNTEAFF. Here the CDR3 DNA reads TGTGCCTGGAGTGCGGGCCTGAACACTGAAGCTTTCTTT.

The chain employs TRBV5-6 and TRBJ2-7; the match to TRBD2 covers 9 bases. The CDR3 is 14 amino acids. CDR1 and CDR2 (germline): SGHDT, YYEEEE. With 4 bases clipped from V and 3 bases from J, the junction kept 5 bases outside the gene matches. The CDR3 loop is CASSRLTSGYEQYF. In DNA form, the CDR3 reads TGTGCCAGCAGCCGTTTGACTAGCGGCTACGAGCAGTACTTC. The full variable domain, completed using reference TRBV5-6 and TRBJ2-7, is DAGVTQSPTHLIKTRGQQVTLRCSPKSGHDTVSWYQQALGQGPQFIFQYYEEEERQRGNFPDRFSGHQFPNYSSELNVNALLLGDSALYLCASSRLTSGYEQYFGPGTRLTVT.

The chain joins TRBV9 to TRBJ2-7; 8 bases are shared with TRBD1. V shed 4 bases, J shed 8 bases, and the junction held 8 bases outside the gene matches. Germline loops: CDR1 SGDLS, CDR2 YYNGEE. The CDR3 extends over 13 amino acids. CDR3 sequence: CASSTTGGAKQYF. The CDR3 nucleotides read TGTGCCAGCAGCACCACAGGGGGTGCAAAGCAGTACTTC.

Here the CDR3 DNA reads TGTGCCAGCAGCTTAGTTCCCCAACGGGCTTTCTTT. It is translated as CASSLVPQRAFF. V gene TRBV7-2 combines with J gene TRBJ1-1, with unresolved D. Deletions cut 1 base from V and 11 bases from J, with 11 bases between. This CDR3 spans 12 amino acids. CDR1 is SGHTA and CDR2 is FQGNSA in the germline V gene.

J is TRBJ1-1 and V is TRBV6-5, with TRBD1 as a possible D gene (5 bases). The ends were cut back, 7 bases at V and 8 bases at J, with 17 bases in the middle. Germline-derived CDR1 and CDR2 are MNHEY and SVGAGI. This CDR3 is 13 amino acids long. Here the CDR3 reads CASTKIPRGEAFF. CDR3 nucleotides: TGTGCCAGCACTAAGATACCCCGGGGGGAAGCTTTCTTT.

In the case of this clone: The junction does not match germline at one end; this may be a read error. The genes are TRBV19 and TRBJ2-5; weak D call: TRBD2 (6 bases). Germline CDR1 is LNHDA and CDR2 is SQIVND (reference sequence). The CDR3 totals 13 residues. CDR3 DNA: TGTGCCGGTAGCCGGGACTTACAAGAGACCCAGTACTTC. Protein: CAGSRDLQETQYF.

The chain is built from TRBV6-1 and TRBJ2-3, with TRBD2 matching over 11 bases. The CDR3 is 18 residues long. Germline-derived CDR1 and CDR2 are MNHNS and SASEGT. Germline trimming cut 1 base from V and 0 bases from J; bases unmatched to any gene: 6. The CDR3 loop reads CASSEGLGTSGSTDTQYF. The CDR3 DNA sequence: TGTGCCAGCAGTGAAGGGTTGGGGACTAGCGGAAGCACAGATACGCAGTATTTT.

This clone was seen once. The genes are TRBV7-9 and TRBJ2-2; no firm D call. The CDR3 is 13 amino acids. Germline V gives CDR1 SEHNR, CDR2 FQNEAQ (reference sequence). V was pared by 3 bases and J by 6 bases, with 8 bases between. CDR3 in amino acids: CASSFRGAGELFF. The CDR3 coding sequence is TGTGCCAGCAGCTTTAGAGGAGCCGGGGAGCTGTTTTTT.

CDR3 protein: CASSPQRANPTDTQYF. The CDR3 DNA is TGTGCCAGCTCACCCCAGAGGGCCAATCCCACAGATACGCAGTATTTT. This chain links TRBV18 with TRBJ2-3; weak D call: TRBD2 (5 bases). Germline V gene sequence: CDR1 KGHSH, CDR2 LQKENI. This CDR3 has 16 residues. V was trimmed by 3 bases and J by 2 bases, leaving 15 bases between them.

The chain joins TRBV5-1 to TRBJ1-1; unclear D gene. V lost 5 bases and J lost 7, with 18 bases in between. Per germline, CDR1 SGHRS and CDR2 YFSETQ. The CDR3 is 14 amino acids. Here the CDR3 reads CASRREPPSDEAFF. CDR3 DNA sequence: TGCGCCAGCAGGCGGGAACCGCCGTCAGATGAAGCTTTCTTT.

V gene TRBV9 combines with J gene TRBJ1-3; possibly TRBD1 for D (5 bases). CDR1 and CDR2 (germline): SGDLS, YYNGEE. Between the trimmed V and J ends, which lost 4 bases and 0 bases, there was a span of 14 bases. There are 16 residues in the CDR3. The DNA of the CDR3 is TGTGCCAGCAGCTCCCGAACAGGCTCCTCTGGAAACACCATATATTTT. Translated: CASSSRTGSSGNTIYF. The entire variable domain, with the rest obtained from reference TRBV9 and TRBJ1-3, is as follows: DSGVTQTPKHLITATGQRVTLRCSPRSGDLSVYWYQQSLDQGLQFLIQYYNGEERAKGNILERFSAQQFPDLHSELNLSSLELGDSALYFCASSSRTGSSGNTIYFGEGSWLTVV.

The chain is built from TRBV20-1 and TRBJ1-1; D remains ambiguous. V lost 0 bases and J 10 bases, leaving 6 bases between the germline ends. In germline, CDR1 is DFQATT, CDR2 SNEGSKA (reference sequence). CDR3 length equals 10 residues. The CDR3: CSARDYIAFF. The CDR3 DNA reads as TGCAGTGCTAGAGATTACATAGCTTTCTTT.

The chain is built from TRBV27 and TRBJ2-7; D not resolved. The V end was cut by 7 bases, the J end by 0 bases, with 13 bases between. Germline lookup yields CDR1 MNHEY and CDR2 SMNVEV (reference sequence). The CDR3 consists of 14 residues. The CDR3 nucleotides read TGTGCCAGCAAACCCCACCGAATCTCCTACGAGCAGTACTTC. It specifies CASKPHRISYEQYF.

V is TRBV23-1 and J is TRBJ1-1; 9 bases agree with TRBD1. TRBV23-1 has ORF status, its function being uncertain. Trimming took 3 bases from V and 3 from J; bases not matched to a gene: 5. This CDR3 spans 15 amino acids. The CDR3 coding sequence is TGCGCCAGCAGTCACTACAGGGGGCGGGACACTGAAGCTTTCTTT. Its protein is CASSHYRGRDTEAFF.

The chain couples TRBV6-1 to TRBJ2-7; possibly TRBD2 for D (5 bases). The CDR3 loop spans 14 amino acids. Trimming cost V 7 bases and J 1 base, with 14 bases left between them. The V gene's germline CDR1 is MNHNS and CDR2 SASEGT. The CDR3 bases are TGTGCCAGCACCGATCCCTGGAGGTCCTACGAGCAGTACTTC. Encoded protein: CASTDPWRSYEQYF.

DNA of the CDR3: TGTGCCAGCTCACTGATGAGGACTAGCGGGAGGACCCTACCGCCTGAGCAGTTCTTC. Its protein is CASSLMRTSGRTLPPEQFF. The chain recombines TRBV18 with TRBJ2-1; 14 bases agree with TRBD2. CDR1 is KGHSH, CDR2 LQKENI, per germline. V dropped 4 bases and J dropped 9; count of bases not matched to a gene: 17. The CDR3 sequence is 19 residues long.